These 27 T cell receptor beta chains originate from one sample sequenced in a study of TIL therapy for anti-PD-1-resistant metastatic lung cancer. The immunoSEQ assay was v3. The table came from immunoSEQ multiplex PCR; TCRdb's copy has only in-frame clones and leaves some out. The sample lists 12,000 or so clones, roughly 80% occurring once. Time point denoted: pre-treatment sample, taken before nivolumab and TIL therapy. The specimen was blood, collected at baseline. These receptors all come from a person aged 25-80 years with non-small cell lung cancer.

The rearrangement links TRBV9 to TRBJ2-1; D perhaps matches TRBD2 (6 bases). V was clipped by 4 bases and J by 4 bases, with 15 bases between them. CDR1 and CDR2 from the germline V gene are SGDLS and YYNGEE. This CDR3 region has 15 residues. The CDR3 DNA reads as TGTGCCAGCAGCCTAGGGTGGGGAGGTTACAATGAGCAGTTCTTC. Protein: CASSLGWGGYNEQFF.

The gene calls are TRBV7-9 and TRBJ1-4, with a possible D match to TRBD1 (6 bases). Germline V gene sequence: CDR1 SEHNR, CDR2 FQNEAQ (reference sequence). The CDR3 sequence is 15 residues long. Trimming shortened V by 1 base and J by 7 bases, and 13 bases separated the two germline ends. CDR3 nucleotides: TGTGCCAGCAGCTTAGAGGGGGGCGCGGTTGAAAAACTGTTTTTT. Protein sequence: CASSLEGGAVEKLFF.

The chain uses TRBV6-1 and TRBJ2-7; unclear D gene. CDR1 MNHNS and CDR2 SASEGT come from the germline V gene. Trimming took 8 bases from V and 0 from J, leaving 11 bases between them. This CDR3 is built from 13 residues. CDR3: CASPGRLSYEQYF. CDR3 in DNA: TGTGCCAGCCCTGGGCGCCTCTCCTACGAGCAGTACTTC.

The DNA for the CDR3 is TGTGCCAGCTCACCACGGGGGTCTTGGGACTATGGCTACACCTTC. Its protein product is CASSPRGSWDYGYTF. The V gene is TRBV18, the J gene TRBJ1-2; maybe TRBD1 (5 bases). CDR1 and CDR2 from the germline V gene are KGHSH and LQKENI. V was cut by 1 base and J by 3 bases, with 12 bases left in between. CDR3 length: 15 residues.

The V gene is TRBV27, the J gene TRBJ1-1; TRBD1 is a possible D gene (5 bases). V lost 3 bases to trimming and J lost 4 bases, with 15 bases between them. The length of the CDR3 is 15 residues. Germline V gene data show CDR1 as MNHEY and CDR2 as SMNVEV (reference sequence). In DNA form, the CDR3 reads TGTGCCAGCAGTTTGATGGCGGGGGTTGTCACTGAAGCTTTCTTT. Translated: CASSLMAGVVTEAFF.

This clone was seen a few times. V usage is TRBV29-1 and J usage is TRBJ2-2; 8 nucleotides match TRBD2. Trimming took 5 bases from V and 1 from J; bases not matched to a gene: 6. CDR1 is SQVTM, CDR2 ANQGSEA, per germline. The CDR3 spans 15 residues. CDR3 coding DNA: TGCAGCGTTAGCCTAGCGGGCCGGAACACCGGGGAGCTGTTTTTT. Its translation: CSVSLAGRNTGELFF.

The rearrangement links TRBV4-1 to TRBJ1-2; D is ambiguous. There are 15 residues in the CDR3. Germline-derived CDR1 and CDR2 are MGHRA and YSYEKL. With 1 base removed from V and 8 bases from J, the gap between germline ends came to 17 bases. The DNA of the CDR3 is TGCGCCAGCAGCCAAGTGGGAGAGATGAAAAGCGGCTACACCTTC. The encoded protein is CASSQVGEMKSGYTF.

This clone occurred a few times. The chain joins TRBV9 to TRBJ2-7, with 14 bases fitting TRBD2. The CDR3 spans 17 residues. CDR1 is SGDLS, CDR2 YYNGEE, per germline. J was trimmed by 2 bases and V by 0 bases; bases with no gene match: 4. In DNA form, the CDR3 reads TGTGCCAGCAGCGTAGATGGACTAGCGGGAGGAGCCTACGAGCAGTACTTC. It encodes CASSVDGLAGGAYEQYF. The full variable domain, with the rest looked up from reference TRBV9 and TRBJ2-7, is DSGVTQTPKHLITATGQRVTLRCSPRSGDLSVYWYQQSLDQGLQFLIQYYNGEERAKGNILERFSAQQFPDLHSELNLSSLELGDSALYFCASSVDGLAGGAYEQYFGPGTRLTVT.

This clone was found once. Here the CDR3 DNA reads TGTGCCAGTAGTATAGGCGGGAGCGGTAGCTACGAGCAGTACTTC. This gives the protein CASSIGGSGSYEQYF. The V call is TRBV19, the J call TRBJ2-7; 7 positions agree with TRBD2. The CDR3 is 15 residues long. J gave up 3 bases and V 1 base, and 6 bases lay outside the gene matches. In germline, CDR1 is LNHDA, CDR2 SQIVND (reference sequence).

The V and J genes are TRBV6-4 and TRBJ2-1, with 15 bases identical to TRBD2. This CDR3 is built from 17 residues. Trimming cost V 0 bases and J 9 bases; bases outside gene matches: 6. The germline CDR1 and CDR2 sequences are MRHNA and SNTAGT. The CDR3 region is CASSDSGTSGRLGEQFF. In DNA, the CDR3 is TGTGCCAGCAGTGACTCCGGGACTAGCGGGAGGTTAGGTGAGCAGTTCTTC.

The chain recombines TRBV5-1 with TRBJ2-4; D is undetermined. Germline lookup yields CDR1 SGHRS and CDR2 YFSETQ. The length of the CDR3 is 16 residues. The V gene lost 4 bases and the J gene lost 0 bases, with 14 bases spanning the gap. CDR3 sequence reads: CASSLSVTVAKNIQYF. The CDR3 DNA follows: TGCGCCAGCAGCCTGTCGGTAACAGTAGCCAAAAACATTCAGTACTTC.

This clone is a singleton in its sample. The rearrangement uses TRBV28 and TRBJ1-2; D call uncertain. The CDR3 length is 15 residues. V was clipped by 2 bases and J by 4 bases, with 14 bases between them. Germline loops: CDR1 MDHEN, CDR2 SYDVKM. CDR3 nucleotides: TGTGCCAGCAGTTTAGGCGGGGTTGATTCCTATGGCTACACCTTC. It is translated as CASSLGGVDSYGYTF.

The rearrangement links TRBV19 to TRBJ2-3; D may be TRBD2 (6 bases). This CDR3 has 14 amino acids. CDR1 and CDR2 (germline): LNHDA, SQIVND (reference sequence). Trimming stripped 3 bases from V and 2 bases from J, with 9 bases between. CDR3 residues: CASSIWRDTDTQYF. DNA of the CDR3: TGTGCCAGTAGTATTTGGCGGGACACAGATACGCAGTATTTT.

This clone came up once. The chain couples TRBV7-9 to TRBJ2-1; D is unclear. The germline CDR1 and CDR2 sequences are SEHNR and FQNEAQ (reference sequence). Trimming cost V 3 bases and J 2 bases, with 11 bases left between them. This CDR3 is built from 15 residues. The CDR3 coding sequence is TGTGCCAGCAGCTTTAATCCCGGTACCTACAATGAGCAGTTCTTC. Translation gives CASSFNPGTYNEQFF.

The chain recombines TRBV2 with TRBJ2-5; tentative D call: TRBD2 (6 bases). Germline CDR1 reads SNHLY; CDR2 reads FYNNEI. V was pared by 5 bases and J by 6 bases, with 10 bases between. This CDR3 is built from 12 residues. CDR3 residues: CASSPGRKTQYF. The CDR3 region has the DNA TGTGCCAGCAGTCCGGGGAGGAAGACCCAGTACTTC.

This chain joins TRBV5-8 and TRBJ2-5, with 8 bases fitting TRBD1. This CDR3 contains 13 residues. V lost 4 bases and J lost 4; bases outside the gene matches: 3. Germline CDR1 is SGHTS and CDR2 is YDEGEE. CDR3 DNA: TGTGCCAGCAGCGGCGACAGGGGAGAGACCCAGTACTTC. Protein product: CASSGDRGETQYF.

The genes are TRBV5-6 and TRBJ2-7; D is unresolved. CDR3 size: 12 residues. Germline V gene sequence: CDR1 SGHDT, CDR2 YYEEEE. The ends were cut back, 4 bases at V and 5 bases at J, with 10 bases in the middle. CDR3: CASSQTDDEQYF. The CDR3 bases are TGTGCCAGCAGCCAGACCGATGACGAGCAGTACTTC. Full variable domain (remainder filled in from reference TRBV5-6 and TRBJ2-7): DAGVTQSPTHLIKTRGQQVTLRCSPKSGHDTVSWYQQALGQGPQFIFQYYEEEERQRGNFPDRFSGHQFPNYSSELNVNALLLGDSALYLCASSQTDDEQYFGPGTRLTVT.

The V call is TRBV18, the J call TRBJ2-3, with D unresolved. The CDR3 is 13 amino acids. The V and J ends lost 3 bases and 5 bases respectively, with 9 bases between them. Germline loops: CDR1 KGHSH, CDR2 LQKENI. Written as DNA, the CDR3 is TGTGCCAGCTCACCCCAAGTGGGAGATACGCAGTATTTT. This translates into CASSPQVGDTQYF.

The chain has TRBV6-6 and TRBJ1-3; the D is unclear. Trimming left V 1 base short and J 0 bases short, with 7 bases between. The CDR3 is made up of 15 amino acids. CDR1 is MNHNY, CDR2 SVGAGI, per germline (reference sequence). The DNA of the CDR3 is TGTGCCAGCAGTTACTTAGCTGTCTCTGGAAACACCATATATTTT. It encodes CASSYLAVSGNTIYF.

This chain links TRBV11-2 with TRBJ2-5; D unresolved. Trimming shortened V by 5 bases and J by 1 base, and 8 bases separated the two germline ends. CDR3 length: 13 amino acids. Per germline, CDR1 SGHAT and CDR2 FQNNGV. The CDR3 spells CASSGVFQETQYF. The CDR3 DNA reads as TGTGCCAGCAGCGGGGTATTCCAAGAGACCCAGTACTTC.

The V and J genes are TRBV5-4 and TRBJ1-2, with no clear D. The CDR3 covers 15 residues. The V gene lost 4 bases and the J gene lost 4 bases, with 17 bases spanning the gap. The germline CDR1 and CDR2 sequences are SGHNT and YYREEE (reference sequence). CDR3 loop: CASSPRLETLYGYTF. The CDR3 bases are TGTGCCAGCAGCCCCAGATTGGAGACGCTCTATGGCTACACCTTC.

The chain carries TRBV27 and TRBJ2-1; D is perhaps TRBD2 (5 bases). CDR1 MNHEY and CDR2 SMNVEV come from the germline V gene (reference sequence). V was clipped by 3 bases and J by 5 bases, with 11 bases between them. This CDR3 comprises 14 residues. Here the CDR3 reads CASSLFGLDNEQFF. The DNA for the CDR3 is TGTGCCAGCAGTTTGTTTGGACTGGACAATGAGCAGTTCTTC.

The chain uses TRBV10-3 and TRBJ1-5; 11 bases agree with TRBD1. This CDR3 is built from 15 residues. J gave up 7 bases and V 5 bases, and 7 bases lay outside the gene matches. In germline, CDR1 is ENHRY, CDR2 SYGVKD. The CDR3 loop reads CAISRDRGSGQPQHF. The CDR3 DNA is TGTGCCATCAGTCGGGACAGGGGGTCAGGACAGCCCCAGCATTTT.

As DNA, the CDR3 is TGTGCCAGCAGCGAGGGGGGGAAGAGCACTGAAGCTTTCTTT. Amino acids: CASSEGGKSTEAFF. The chain links TRBV9 to TRBJ1-1; D possibly corresponds to TRBD1 (6 bases). The ends were cut back, 3 bases at V and 4 bases at J, with 13 bases in the middle. The CDR3 length is 14 residues. Germline values: CDR1 SGDLS, CDR2 YYNGEE.

The gene calls are TRBV7-2 and TRBJ1-2; TRBD1 might be the D (5 bases). CDR3 length equals 11 residues. V shed 11 bases and J shed 4 bases, with 11 bases lying between them. Germline CDR1 is SGHTA and CDR2 is FQGNSA. Here the CDR3 DNA reads TGTGCCGCCGGTGGGGCCTATGGCTACACCTTC. Amino acids: CAAGGAYGYTF.

The V and J genes are TRBV27 and TRBJ1-5, with D maybe TRBD1 (6 bases). This CDR3 has 13 residues. V was shortened by 6 bases and J by 2 bases, with 8 bases between the two germline ends. Germline V gives CDR1 MNHEY, CDR2 SMNVEV (reference sequence). The CDR3 nucleotides read TGTGCCAGCAGCTACAGGGGCAATCAGCCCCAGCATTTT. Translation gives CASSYRGNQPQHF.

This chain links TRBV27 with TRBJ1-5; D is unclear. The germline V and J ends were trimmed by 3 bases and 11 bases, with 11 bases remaining between them. The CDR3 has 12 residues. Germline CDR1 reads MNHEY; CDR2 reads SMNVEV (reference sequence). CDR3 sequence reads: CASSFWGRAQHF. Written as DNA, the CDR3 is TGTGCCAGCAGTTTTTGGGGTAGAGCCCAGCATTTT.